This T cell receptor (beta chain) comes out of a study of beta chain features in type 1 diabetes. This CDR3 spans 15 amino acids. Germline V gene data show CDR1 as LNHDA and CDR2 as SQIVND (reference sequence). The junction had 8 bases not matched to a gene; V was cut back by 5 bases and J by 7 bases. All of the isolated RNA was reverse transcribed, so expressed TCRB transcripts were sequenced. The repertoire was sequenced with immunoSEQ multiplex PCR; TCRdb's copy has only in-frame clones and lacks some. The sample records about 290,000 clones, approximately 8% being singletons. The rearrangement uses TRBV19 and TRBJ2-5; 12 bases align to TRBD2. This clonotype originated in a woman aged 18-29 years in good health. Sequenced material: central memory CD4+ T cells from blood. The CDR3 DNA follows: TGTGCCAGTAGTGCTCCAACTAGCGGGAGGAGGACCCAGTACTTC. It specifies CASSAPTSGRRTQYF.